Below, 5 T cell receptor beta chains from the same sample are listed, as sequenced in a study of cytomegalovirus exposure and HLA in healthy donors. Amplification used 60 Vbeta primers and 13 Jbeta primers. Assay: immunoSEQ multiplex PCR; the TCRdb copy retains only in-frame clones and omits some. Of around 65,000 clones in the sample, approximately 70% were seen once. The sample was PBMCs. All receptors derive from a man between 35 and 55 years old in good health and CMV-seropositive.

The chain joins TRBV7-9 to TRBJ2-1; 8 bases match TRBD1. The CDR3 has 15 amino acids. Germline CDR1 SEHNR, CDR2 FQNEAQ (reference sequence). Trimming at V came to 4 bases and at J to 9 bases, leaving 11 bases not matched to a gene. The CDR3 DNA sequence: TGTGCCAGCAGCTCTAGTGACAGGGGTAATCTTGAGCAGTTCTTC. Residues: CASSSSDRGNLEQFF.

This chain connects TRBV28 to TRBJ2-1; 7 positions match TRBD2. From germline, CDR1 is MDHEN and CDR2 SYDVKM. Trimming cost V 3 bases and J 5 bases; bases outside gene matches: 7. The CDR3 has 15 residues. The CDR3 sequence is CASSLVSGKNNEQFF. CDR3 DNA: TGTGCCAGCAGTTTGGTCAGCGGGAAAAACAATGAGCAGTTCTTC.

This chain links TRBV18 with TRBJ1-6; D is unclear. From germline, CDR1 is KGHSH and CDR2 LQKENI. The CDR3 loop spans 13 amino acids. V dropped 6 bases and J dropped 8 bases, with 11 bases sitting between them. CDR3 in amino acids: CASSPGEDSPLHF. Here the CDR3 DNA reads TGTGCCAGCTCGCCCGGGGAAGATTCACCCCTCCACTTT.

This clone was recorded only once. This rearrangement joins TRBV29-1 to TRBJ2-5; D gene unclear. This CDR3 spans 17 amino acids. Germline CDR1 reads SQVTM; CDR2 reads ANQGSEA. The germline V and J ends were trimmed by 6 bases and 2 bases, with 25 bases remaining between them. The CDR3 here is CSVVQHPLAVKQETQYF. CDR3 DNA sequence: TGCAGCGTCGTGCAGCACCCACTCGCGGTCAAACAAGAGACCCAGTACTTC. Full variable domain (rest looked up from reference TRBV29-1 and TRBJ2-5): SAVISQKPSRDICQRGTSLTIQCQVDSQVTMMFWYRQQPGQSLTLIATANQGSEATYESGFVIDKFPISRPNLTFSTLTVSNMSPEDSSIYLCSVVQHPLAVKQETQYFGPGTRLLVL.

This clone was seen only a few times. The chain recombines TRBV7-9 with TRBJ2-1, with 10 bases fitting TRBD2. The CDR3 totals 16 residues. Germline CDR1 is SEHNR and CDR2 is FQNEAQ (reference sequence). Trimming cost V 0 bases and J 7 bases; bases outside gene matches: 6. The CDR3 sequence is CASSLAASGGANEQFF. DNA of the CDR3: TGTGCCAGCAGCTTAGCGGCCAGCGGGGGGGCAAATGAGCAGTTCTTC.